This entry lists 5 T cell receptor beta chains sequenced from one sample in a study of blood T cell repertoires in COVID-19. This table comes from immunoSEQ multiplex PCR, and its TCRdb copy is limited to in-frame clones, with some not included. The sample lists 380,000 or so clones; 70% to 90% were seen once. The sequenced sample was PBMCs or T cells enriched from blood (not recorded which). These receptor sequences come from a woman in her 30s with acute COVID-19.

This chain joins TRBV12-5 and TRBJ2-1; 7 bases align to TRBD1. Germline V gene sequence: CDR1 LGHNT, CDR2 FRNRAP. The CDR3 is 16 amino acids. V dropped 6 bases and J dropped 7; count of bases not matched to a gene: 15. CDR3 residues: CASGDSRQGTVNEQFF. The CDR3 DNA is TGTGCTAGTGGGGACTCGCGACAGGGAACGGTTAATGAGCAGTTCTTC.

The chain couples TRBV28 to TRBJ1-5; TRBD1 might be the D (5 bases). This CDR3 spans 14 amino acids. V was clipped by 2 bases and J by 1 base, with 6 bases between them. Germline CDR1 is MDHEN and CDR2 is SYDVKM. CDR3: CASSLRGSNQPQHF. CDR3 coding DNA: TGTGCCAGCAGTTTAAGGGGAAGCAATCAGCCCCAGCATTTT.

The sample holds one count of this clone. This chain uses TRBV7-2 with TRBJ2-5; tentatively, D is TRBD1 (6 bases). With 2 bases removed from V and 0 bases from J, the gap between germline ends came to 16 bases. The germline V gene has CDR1 SGHTA and CDR2 FQGNSA. This CDR3 is built from 17 residues. This CDR3 reads CASSLLRGAYYQETQYF. The CDR3 DNA reads as TGTGCCAGCAGCTTACTCAGGGGCGCGTACTACCAAGAGACCCAGTACTTC.

This chain links TRBV5-6 with TRBJ2-2; 7 bases are shared with TRBD1. The V gene end was trimmed by 3 bases and the J gene end by 0 bases; junction bases not matched to a gene: 5. Germline V gene sequence: CDR1 SGHDT, CDR2 YYEEEE. This CDR3 contains 16 residues. In DNA, the CDR3 is TGTGCCAGCAGCTCCTACAGGGGATCGAACACCGGGGAGCTGTTTTTT. Translating gives CASSSYRGSNTGELFF. The full variable domain, completed using reference TRBV5-6 and TRBJ2-2, is DAGVTQSPTHLIKTRGQQVTLRCSPKSGHDTVSWYQQALGQGPQFIFQYYEEEERQRGNFPDRFSGHQFPNYSSELNVNALLLGDSALYLCASSSYRGSNTGELFFGEGSRLTVL.

Regarding this clone: Other DNA sequences within the sample encode an identical CDR3. The chain employs TRBV2 and TRBJ1-3; 7 nucleotides match TRBD1. The ends lost 6 bases at V and 4 bases at J; junction bases unmatched: 6. This CDR3 region has 14 residues. The germline gives CDR1 SNHLY, CDR2 FYNNEI. The CDR3 coding sequence is TGTGCCAGCAGGGCACAGGGGCTCGGAAACACCATATATTTT. It specifies CASRAQGLGNTIYF.